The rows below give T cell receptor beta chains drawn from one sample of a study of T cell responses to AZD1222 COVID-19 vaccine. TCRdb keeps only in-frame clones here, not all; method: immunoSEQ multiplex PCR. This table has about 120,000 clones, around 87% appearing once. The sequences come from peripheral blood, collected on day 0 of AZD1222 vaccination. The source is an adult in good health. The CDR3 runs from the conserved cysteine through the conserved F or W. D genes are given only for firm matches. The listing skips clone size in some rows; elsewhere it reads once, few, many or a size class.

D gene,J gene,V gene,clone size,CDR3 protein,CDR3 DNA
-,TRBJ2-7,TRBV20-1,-,CSASLRYEQYF,TGCAGTGCTAGTCTTAGATACGAGCAGTACTTC
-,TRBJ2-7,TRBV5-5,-,CASSLAWSSYEQYF,TGTGCCAGCAGCTTGGCTTGGAGCTCCTACGAGCAGTACTTC
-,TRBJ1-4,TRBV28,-,CASRVQGGLMEKLFF,TGTGCCAGCAGAGTACAGGGTGGCTTGATGGAAAAACTGTTTTTT
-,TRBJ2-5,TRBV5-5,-,CASKVRISETQYF,TGTGCCAGTAAAGTCAGGATATCAGAGACCCAGTACTTC
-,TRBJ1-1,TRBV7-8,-,CASSLSYSSGRRFEAFF,TGTGCCAGCAGCTTAAGTTATAGTTCGGGCCGAAGGTTTGAAGCTTTCTTT
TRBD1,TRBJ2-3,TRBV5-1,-,CASSNSGQWGDTQYF,TGCGCCAGCAGCAATTCGGGACAGTGGGGAGATACGCAGTATTTT
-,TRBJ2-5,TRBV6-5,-,CASLKGGETQYF,TGTGCCAGCCTTAAGGGAGGAGAGACCCAGTACTTC
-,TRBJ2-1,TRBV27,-,CASSPASVYNEQFF,TGTGCCAGCAGTCCGGCTAGCGTTTACAATGAGCAGTTCTTC
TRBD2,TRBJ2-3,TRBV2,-,CASMTEGGRALDTQYF,TGTGCCAGCATGACGGAAGGCGGGAGGGCGTTAGATACGCAGTATTTT
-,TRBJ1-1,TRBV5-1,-,CASSRDPNTEAFF,TGCGCCAGCAGTCGAGACCCGAACACTGAAGCTTTCTTT
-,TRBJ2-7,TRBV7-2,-,CASSTGLRWYEQYF,TGTGCCAGCAGCACGGGACTGCGTTGGTACGAGCAGTACTTC
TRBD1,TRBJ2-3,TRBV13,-,CASSRRDRANTDTQYF,TGTGCCAGCAGCCGGCGGGACAGGGCGAACACAGATACGCAGTATTTT
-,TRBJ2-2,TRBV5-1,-,CASSLAANTGELFF,TGCGCCAGCAGCTTGGCAGCTAACACCGGGGAGCTGTTTTTT
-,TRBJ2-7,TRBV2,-,CASSVMGSVGYEQYF,TGTGCCAGCAGTGTAATGGGCTCCGTCGGTTACGAGCAGTACTTC
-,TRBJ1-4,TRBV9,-,CASSVALGGGANEKLFF,TGTGCCAGCAGCGTAGCCCTAGGAGGGGGAGCTAATGAAAAACTGTTTTTT
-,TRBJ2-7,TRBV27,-,CASSFTGPVYEQYF,TGTGCCAGCAGTTTCACAGGCCCGGTCTACGAGCAGTACTTC
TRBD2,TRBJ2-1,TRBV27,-,CASSREAGGLSNEQFF,TGTGCCAGCAGTCGTGAAGCGGGAGGATTAAGCAATGAGCAGTTCTTC
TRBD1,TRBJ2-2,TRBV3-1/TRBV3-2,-,CASSQDRTGRGSTGELFF,TGTGCCAGCAGCCAAGATCGGACAGGGCGGGGATCCACCGGGGAGCTGTTTTTT
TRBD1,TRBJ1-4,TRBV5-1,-,CASSLAGTDRNEKLFF,TGCGCCAGCAGCTTGGCGGGGACAGACCGTAATGAAAAACTGTTTTTT
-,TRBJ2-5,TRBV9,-,CASSGREQQETQYF,TGTGCCAGCTCGGGAAGGGAGCAGCAAGAGACCCAGTACTTC
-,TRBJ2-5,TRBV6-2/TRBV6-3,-,CASSYSTTLGQWGQETQYF,TGTGCCAGCAGTTACTCCACCACCCTCGGACAGTGGGGTCAAGAGACCCAGTACTTC
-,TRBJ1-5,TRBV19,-,CASHWGTYSNQPQHF,TGTGCCAGCCACTGGGGGACCTATAGCAATCAGCCCCAGCATTTT
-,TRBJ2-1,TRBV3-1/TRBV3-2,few,CASSQEVTYNEQFF,TGTGCCAGCAGCCAAGAAGTGACATACAATGAGCAGTTCTTC
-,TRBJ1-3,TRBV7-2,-,CASSRLSGISGNTIYF,TGTGCCAGCAGTAGACTTTCAGGGATCTCTGGAAACACCATATATTTT
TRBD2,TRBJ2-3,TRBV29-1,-,CSVALTSGGYTDTQYF,TGCAGCGTGGCCCTTACTAGCGGGGGGTACACAGATACGCAGTATTTT
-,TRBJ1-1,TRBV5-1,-,CASSLSEETEAFF,TGCGCCAGCAGCTTGTCAGAGGAGACTGAAGCTTTCTTT
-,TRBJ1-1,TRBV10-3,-,CAISGQSGYTEAFF,TGTGCCATCAGTGGGCAGTCTGGGTACACTGAAGCTTTCTTT
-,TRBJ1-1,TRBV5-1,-,CASSPSWGVTEAFF,TGCGCCAGCAGCCCATCGTGGGGGGTCACTGAAGCTTTCTTT
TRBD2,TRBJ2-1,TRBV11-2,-,CASSLVAGNNEQFF,TGTGCCAGCAGCTTAGTAGCGGGCAACAATGAGCAGTTCTTC
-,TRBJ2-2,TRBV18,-,CASSPLLAANTGELFF,TGTGCCAGCTCACCACTACTAGCAGCGAACACCGGGGAGCTGTTTTTT
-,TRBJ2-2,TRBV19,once,CASSPPRRGWGELFF,TGTGCCAGTAGTCCCCCGAGGAGGGGGTGGGGGGAGCTGTTTTTT
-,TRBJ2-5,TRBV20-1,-,CSARSGETQYF,TGCAGTGCCCGGTCAGGAGAGACCCAGTACTTC
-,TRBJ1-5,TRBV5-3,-,CARSFTQYSNQPQHF,TGTGCCAGAAGCTTTACTCAGTATAGCAATCAGCCCCAGCATTTT
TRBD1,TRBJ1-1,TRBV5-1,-,CASSLGQGFNIEAFF,TGCGCCAGCAGCTTGGGACAGGGTTTTAACATTGAAGCTTTCTTT
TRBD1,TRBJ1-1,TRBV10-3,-,CAIRTGGRMDTEAFF,TGTGCCATCAGGACAGGGGGCCGGATGGACACTGAAGCTTTCTTT
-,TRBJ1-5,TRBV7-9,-,CASSPPGGRQPQHF,TGTGCCAGCAGCCCCCCGGGGGGTCGGCAGCCCCAGCATTTT
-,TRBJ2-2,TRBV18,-,CASSFQGPNTGELFF,TGTGCCAGCTCCTTTCAGGGTCCGAACACCGGGGAGCTGTTTTTT
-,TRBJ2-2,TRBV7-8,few,CASSPLWSGELFF,TGTGCCAGCAGCCCCCTTTGGTCCGGGGAGCTGTTTTTT
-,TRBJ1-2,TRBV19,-,CASSIDVTGNGYTF,TGTGCCAGTAGTATAGACGTTACAGGGAATGGCTACACCTTC
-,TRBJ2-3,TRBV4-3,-,CASSQDRVSTDTQYF,TGCGCCAGCAGCCAAGACAGGGTTAGCACAGATACGCAGTATTTT
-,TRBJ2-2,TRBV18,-,CASSPSGTITGELFF,TGTGCCAGCTCACCATCAGGGACGATCACCGGGGAGCTGTTTTTT
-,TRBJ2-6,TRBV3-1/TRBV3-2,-,CASRGGGANVLTF,TGTGCCAGCAGGGGCGGTGGGGCCAACGTCCTGACTTTC
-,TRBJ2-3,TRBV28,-,CASSWGRSTGTDTQYF,TGTGCCAGCAGTTGGGGACGTTCAACTGGGACAGATACGCAGTATTTT
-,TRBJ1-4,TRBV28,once,CASRNPGGDEKLFF,TGTGCCAGCAGGAACCCCGGAGGGGATGAAAAACTGTTTTTT
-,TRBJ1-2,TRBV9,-,CASSSGSDYGYTF,TGTGCCAGCAGCTCAGGGTCCGACTATGGCTACACCTTC
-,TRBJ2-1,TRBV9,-,CASSVGVQRGHEQFF,TGTGCCAGCAGCGTAGGGGTCCAGAGGGGACATGAGCAGTTCTTC
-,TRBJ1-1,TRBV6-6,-,CASNLIFNTEAFF,TGTGCCAGCAACCTTATTTTTAACACTGAAGCTTTCTTT
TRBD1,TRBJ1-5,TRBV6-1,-,CASSAPRTGANQPQHF,TGTGCCAGCAGTGCCCCAAGGACAGGAGCAAATCAGCCCCAGCATTTT
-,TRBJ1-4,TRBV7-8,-,CASSPFAAGINEKLFF,TGTGCCAGCAGCCCCTTTGCGGCAGGCATTAATGAAAAACTGTTTTTT
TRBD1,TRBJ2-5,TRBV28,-,CASTPGQGRLETQYF,TGTGCCAGCACCCCGGGACAGGGGAGATTGGAGACCCAGTACTTC
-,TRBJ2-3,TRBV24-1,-,CATSDKVSTDTQYF,TGTGCCACCAGTGATAAGGTCAGCACAGATACGCAGTATTTT
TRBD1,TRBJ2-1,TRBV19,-,CASSGQGSYNEQFF,TGTGCCAGTAGCGGACAGGGCTCCTACAATGAGCAGTTCTTC